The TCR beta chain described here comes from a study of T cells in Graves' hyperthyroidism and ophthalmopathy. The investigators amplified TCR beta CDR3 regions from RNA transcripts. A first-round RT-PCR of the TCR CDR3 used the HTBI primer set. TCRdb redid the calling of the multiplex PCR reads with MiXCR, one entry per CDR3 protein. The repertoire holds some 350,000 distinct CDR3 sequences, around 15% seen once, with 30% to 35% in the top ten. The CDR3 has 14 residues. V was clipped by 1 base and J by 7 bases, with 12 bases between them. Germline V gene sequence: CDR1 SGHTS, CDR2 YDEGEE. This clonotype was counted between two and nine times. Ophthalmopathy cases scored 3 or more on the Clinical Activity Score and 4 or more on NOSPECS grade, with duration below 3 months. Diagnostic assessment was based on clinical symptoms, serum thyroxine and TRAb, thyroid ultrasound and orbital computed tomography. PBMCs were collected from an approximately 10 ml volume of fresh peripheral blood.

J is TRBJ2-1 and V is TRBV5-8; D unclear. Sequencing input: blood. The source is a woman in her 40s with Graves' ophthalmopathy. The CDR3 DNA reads TGTGCCAGCAGCTTGAAGGGTGGCGTGAATGAGCAGTTCTTC. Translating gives CASSLKGGVNEQFF.